The 19 T cell receptor beta chains in this list originate from one sample, sequenced in a study of cytomegalovirus exposure and HLA in healthy donors. The method was immunoSEQ multiplex PCR; TCRdb's version includes in-frame clones alone and lacks a portion of them. Among tens of thousands of clones, approximately 90% were seen once, and the ten largest hold 1.7%. Sequenced material: PBMCs. All receptors come from a woman aged 18-29 years in good health and CMV-seronegative.

This chain uses TRBV9 with TRBJ1-3; D gene ambiguous. Trimming took 6 bases from V and 0 from J, leaving 10 bases between them. From germline, CDR1 is SGDLS and CDR2 YYNGEE. CDR3 length equals 14 residues. CDR3 protein: CASTPRGSGNTIYF. The CDR3 region has the DNA TGTGCCAGCACCCCTCGAGGCTCTGGAAACACCATATATTTT.

The chain couples TRBV19 to TRBJ2-3; TRBD2 is a possible D gene (5 bases). Trimming shortened V by 2 bases and J by 2 bases, and 14 bases separated the two germline ends. CDR1 and CDR2 (germline): LNHDA, SQIVND (reference sequence). The CDR3 consists of 16 residues. Written as DNA, the CDR3 is TGTGCCAGTAGTATAACCTCCGGACTTAACACAGATACGCAGTATTTT. Translation gives CASSITSGLNTDTQYF.

The CDR3 here is CAWTGLATTVNTGELFF. CDR3 DNA sequence: TGTGCCTGGACGGGACTAGCGACTACGGTGAACACCGGGGAGCTGTTTTTT. The V call is TRBV30, the J call TRBJ2-2, with 10 bases aligning to TRBD2. This CDR3 comprises 17 residues. The V gene's germline CDR1 is GTSNPN and CDR2 SVGIG (reference sequence). V lost 4 bases and J lost 1; bases outside the gene matches: 9.

The chain is built from TRBV6-5 and TRBJ2-7; 7 bases map to TRBD1. Germline V CDR1 and CDR2: MNHEY, SVGAGI. This CDR3 has 13 residues. J gave up 0 bases and V 4 bases, and 0 bases lay outside the gene matches. CDR3 sequence: CASSWDSSYEQYF. The CDR3 DNA reads as TGTGCCAGCAGTTGGGACAGCTCCTACGAGCAGTACTTC.

CDR3 loop: CASSFTGTGLVNEQFF. The CDR3 DNA reads as TGCGCCAGCAGCTTCACCGGGACAGGGTTAGTCAATGAGCAGTTCTTC. This chain connects TRBV5-1 to TRBJ2-1; 9 bases are a match to TRBD1. The germline gives CDR1 SGHRS, CDR2 YFSETQ. The CDR3 is 16 amino acids. V was pared by 2 bases and J by 6 bases, with 9 bases of the junction left unmatched.

The chain combines TRBV5-1 with TRBJ2-1, with 7 bases aligning to TRBD2. The length of the CDR3 is 14 residues. The V gene end was trimmed by 4 bases and the J gene end by 6 bases; junction bases not matched to a gene: 7. The germline CDR1 and CDR2 sequences are SGHRS and YFSETQ. The CDR3 is CASSNPGTINEQFF. The CDR3 nucleotides read TGCGCCAGCAGCAACCCCGGGACTATCAATGAGCAGTTCTTC.

This clone has a handful of counts. The chain uses TRBV7-3 and TRBJ2-2, with a weak D call TRBD1 (5 bases). Germline-derived CDR1 and CDR2 are SGHTA and FQGTGA. Deletions cut 4 bases from V and 1 base from J, with 7 bases between. CDR3 length equals 14 residues. The DNA of the CDR3 is TGTGCCAGCAGCTCCGACAGGAACACCGGGGAGCTGTTTTTT. It yields the protein CASSSDRNTGELFF.

The rearrangement links TRBV4-3 to TRBJ2-3; D may be TRBD2 (5 bases). Trimming took 0 bases from V and 11 from J, leaving 15 bases between them. Per germline, CDR1 LGHNA and CDR2 YSLEER. The CDR3 extends over 14 amino acids. The CDR3 DNA reads as TGCGCCAGCAGCCAAGAGGGCGGGTCTCGGGGGCAGTATTTT. This sequence encodes CASSQEGGSRGQYF.

The chain recombines TRBV4-2 with TRBJ1-3; D is ambiguous. The CDR3 loop spans 16 amino acids. Germline CDR1 is LGHNA and CDR2 is YNFKEQ. V lost 2 bases, J lost 2 bases, and 13 bases lay in between. In DNA, the CDR3 is TGTGCCAGCAGCCAATATGGCCAGGCAACTGGAAACACCATATATTTT. It is translated as CASSQYGQATGNTIYF.

V gene TRBV5-8 combines with J gene TRBJ2-2; 8 bases map to TRBD2. The CDR3 loop spans 15 amino acids. CDR1 SGHTS and CDR2 YDEGEE come from the germline V gene. V dropped 4 bases and J dropped 1; count of bases not matched to a gene: 3. This chain's CDR3 is CASSRSGGNTGELFF. The CDR3 DNA reads as TGTGCCAGCAGCCGCAGCGGGGGGAACACCGGGGAGCTGTTTTTT.

The CDR3 is CASSLIVIASGANVLTF. In DNA, the CDR3 is TGTGCCAGCAGTTTAATAGTCATCGCCTCTGGGGCCAACGTCCTGACTTTC. The chain uses TRBV28 and TRBJ2-6; D ambiguous. Trimming left V 2 bases short and J 0 bases short, with 11 bases between. The CDR3 covers 17 residues. CDR1 is MDHEN, CDR2 SYDVKM, per germline.

The V gene is TRBV19, the J gene TRBJ1-1; TRBD1 matches 9 bases. Germline CDR1 LNHDA, CDR2 SQIVND (reference sequence). This CDR3 comprises 14 residues. J was trimmed by 5 bases and V by 5 bases; bases with no gene match: 6. The CDR3 bases are TGTGCCAGTAGTCTACGGACAGGGGAGACTGAAGCTTTCTTT. Residues: CASSLRTGETEAFF.

The J gene is TRBJ1-2, the V gene TRBV10-2, with 11 bases that match TRBD1. The germline CDR1 and CDR2 sequences are WSHSY and SAAADI. The J segment lost 3 bases and the V segment lost 1 base, leaving 4 bases of the junction unmatched. The CDR3 extends over 16 amino acids. CDR3 sequence reads: CASSEFLGQGDYGYTF. Here the CDR3 DNA reads TGCGCCAGCAGTGAGTTCTTGGGACAGGGGGACTATGGCTACACCTTC.

The gene calls are TRBV19 and TRBJ2-1, with D possibly being TRBD2 (7 bases). The CDR3 length is 15 residues. V dropped 7 bases and J dropped 6 bases, with 19 bases sitting between them. Germline CDR1 reads LNHDA; CDR2 reads SQIVND (reference sequence). CDR3 region: CASNPSGGGLNEQFF. Here the CDR3 DNA reads TGTGCCAGTAACCCTAGCGGAGGGGGGCTCAATGAGCAGTTCTTC.

V usage is TRBV5-1 and J usage is TRBJ2-7; weak D call: TRBD2 (6 bases). Per the germline V gene, CDR1 is SGHRS and CDR2 is YFSETQ. The V end was cut by 1 base, the J end by 2 bases, with 10 bases between. The CDR3 is 14 amino acids. CDR3 bases: TGCGCCAGCAGCTTGTCGGGAGAGACCTACGAGCAGTACTTC. The encoded protein is CASSLSGETYEQYF. Filled out from reference TRBV5-1 and TRBJ2-7, the complete variable domain reads KAGVTQTPRYLIKTRGQQVTLSCSPISGHRSVSWYQQTPGQGLQFLFEYFSETQRNKGNFPGRFSGRQFSNSRSEMNVSTLELGDSALYLCASSLSGETYEQYFGPGTRLTVT.

The J gene is TRBJ1-5, the V gene TRBV28; TRBD1 aligns across 7 bases. The germline CDR1 and CDR2 sequences are MDHEN and SYDVKM. CDR3 length: 13 amino acids. The V and J ends lost 6 bases and 6 bases, in that order; junction bases with no gene match: 5. The CDR3 region has the DNA TGTGCCAGCAGAACAGGGGTAATTCAGCCCCAGCATTTT. Translating gives CASRTGVIQPQHF.

The chain joins TRBV9 to TRBJ2-1; 7 bases map to TRBD2. The CDR3 is 15 residues long. The V segment lost 3 bases and the J segment 7 bases; nucleotides outside the gene matches: 10. Germline V CDR1 and CDR2: SGDLS, YYNGEE. The CDR3 protein is CASSESLAPGNEQFF. As DNA, the CDR3 is TGTGCCAGCAGCGAATCACTAGCGCCAGGAAATGAGCAGTTCTTC.

This chain uses TRBV5-1 with TRBJ2-5; D is undetermined. The CDR3 contains 14 residues. Trimming left V 1 base short and J 1 base short, with 8 bases between. CDR1 and CDR2 from the germline V gene are SGHRS and YFSETQ. CDR3 region: CASSLSAAQETQYF. The CDR3 DNA reads as TGCGCCAGCAGCTTGAGCGCAGCCCAAGAGACCCAGTACTTC.

The genes are TRBV7-9 and TRBJ1-1; 7 bases line up with TRBD1. This CDR3 comprises 14 residues. Germline V gene data show CDR1 as SEHNR and CDR2 as FQNEAQ (reference sequence). Trimming at V came to 1 base and at J to 10 bases, leaving 9 bases not matched to a gene. This CDR3 reads CASSLDPNQGGAFF. The DNA for the CDR3 is TGTGCCAGCAGCTTAGACCCAAATCAGGGGGGAGCTTTCTTT. Supplemented by reference TRBV7-9 and TRBJ1-1, the full variable domain reads DTGVSQNPRHKITKRGQNVTFRCDPISEHNRLYWYRQTLGQGPEFLTYFQNEAQLEKSRLLSDRFSAERPKGSFSTLEIQRTEQGDSAMYLCASSLDPNQGGAFFGQGTRLTVV.